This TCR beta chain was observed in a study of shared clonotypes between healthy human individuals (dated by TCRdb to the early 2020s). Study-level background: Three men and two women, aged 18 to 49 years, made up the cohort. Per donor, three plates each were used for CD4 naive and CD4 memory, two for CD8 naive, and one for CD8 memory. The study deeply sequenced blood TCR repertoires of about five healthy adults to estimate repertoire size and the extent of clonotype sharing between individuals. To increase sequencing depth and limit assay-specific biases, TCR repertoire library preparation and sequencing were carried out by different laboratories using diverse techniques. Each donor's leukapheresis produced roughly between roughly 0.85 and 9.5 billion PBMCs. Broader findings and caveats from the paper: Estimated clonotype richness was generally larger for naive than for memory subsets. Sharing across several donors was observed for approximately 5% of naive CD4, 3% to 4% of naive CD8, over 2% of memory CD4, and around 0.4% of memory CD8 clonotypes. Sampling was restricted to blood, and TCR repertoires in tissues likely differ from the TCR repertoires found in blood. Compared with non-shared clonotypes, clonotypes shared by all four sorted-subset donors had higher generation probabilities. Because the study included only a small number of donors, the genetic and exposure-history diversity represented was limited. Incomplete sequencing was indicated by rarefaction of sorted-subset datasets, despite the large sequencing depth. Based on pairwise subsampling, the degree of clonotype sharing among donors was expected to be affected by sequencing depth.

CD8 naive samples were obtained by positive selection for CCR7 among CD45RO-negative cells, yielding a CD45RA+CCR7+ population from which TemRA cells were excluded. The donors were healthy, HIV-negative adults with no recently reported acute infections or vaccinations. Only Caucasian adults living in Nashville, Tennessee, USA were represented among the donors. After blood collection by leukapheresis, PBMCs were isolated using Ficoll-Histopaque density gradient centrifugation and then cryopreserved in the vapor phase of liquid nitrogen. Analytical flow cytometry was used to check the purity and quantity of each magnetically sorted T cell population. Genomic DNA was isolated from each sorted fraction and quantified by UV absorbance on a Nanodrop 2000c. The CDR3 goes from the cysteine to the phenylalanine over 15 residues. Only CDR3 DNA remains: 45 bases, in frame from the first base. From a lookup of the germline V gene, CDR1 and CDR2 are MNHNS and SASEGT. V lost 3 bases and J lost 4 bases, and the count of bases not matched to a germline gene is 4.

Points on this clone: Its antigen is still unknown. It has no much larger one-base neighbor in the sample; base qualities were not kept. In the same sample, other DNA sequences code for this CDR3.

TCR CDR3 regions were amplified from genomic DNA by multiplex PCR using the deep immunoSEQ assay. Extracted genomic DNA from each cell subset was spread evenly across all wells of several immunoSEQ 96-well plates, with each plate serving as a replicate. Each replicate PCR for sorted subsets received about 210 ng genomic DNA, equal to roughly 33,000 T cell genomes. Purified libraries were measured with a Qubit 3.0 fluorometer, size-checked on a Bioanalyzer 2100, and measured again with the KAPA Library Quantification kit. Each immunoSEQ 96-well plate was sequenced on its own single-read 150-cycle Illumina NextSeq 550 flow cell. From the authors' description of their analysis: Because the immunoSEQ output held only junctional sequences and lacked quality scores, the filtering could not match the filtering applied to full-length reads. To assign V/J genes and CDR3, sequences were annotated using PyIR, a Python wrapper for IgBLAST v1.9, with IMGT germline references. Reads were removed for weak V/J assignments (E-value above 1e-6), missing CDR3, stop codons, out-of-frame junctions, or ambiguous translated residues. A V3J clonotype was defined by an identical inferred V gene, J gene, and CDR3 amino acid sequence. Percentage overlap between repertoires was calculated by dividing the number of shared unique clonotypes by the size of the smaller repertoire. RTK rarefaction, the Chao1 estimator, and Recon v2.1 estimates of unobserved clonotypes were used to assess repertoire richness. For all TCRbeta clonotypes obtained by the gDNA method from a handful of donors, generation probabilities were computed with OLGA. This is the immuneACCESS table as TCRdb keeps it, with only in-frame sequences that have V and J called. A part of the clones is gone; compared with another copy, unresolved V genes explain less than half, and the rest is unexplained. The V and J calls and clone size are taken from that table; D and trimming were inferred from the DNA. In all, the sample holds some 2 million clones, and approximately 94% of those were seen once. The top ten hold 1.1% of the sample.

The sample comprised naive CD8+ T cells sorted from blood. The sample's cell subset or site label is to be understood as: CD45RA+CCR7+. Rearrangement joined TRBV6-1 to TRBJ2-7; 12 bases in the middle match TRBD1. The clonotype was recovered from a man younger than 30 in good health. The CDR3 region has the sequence CASSELGQGAYEQYF. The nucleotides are TGTGCCAGCAGTGAGTTGGGACAGGGGGCATACGAGCAGTACTTC.